Sequencing of this T cell receptor (beta chain) was carried out in a study of blood T cell repertoires in COVID-19. This table comes from immunoSEQ multiplex PCR, and its TCRdb copy is limited to in-frame clones, with some not included. The repertoire holds about 270,000 clones, with about 86% as singletons. With 3 bases clipped from V and 2 bases from J, the junction kept 6 bases outside the gene matches. Germline V gene data show CDR1 as SGHRS and CDR2 as YFSETQ. CDR3 size: 16 residues. The specimen was peripheral blood. The J gene is TRBJ2-5, the V gene TRBV5-1, with 11 bases aligning to TRBD1. This TCR derives from a woman in her fifties or sixties with active or convalescent COVID-19. CDR3 sequence (DNA): TGCGCCAGCAGCTCATGGACAGGGGGCAGGCAAGAGACCCAGTACTTC. It codes for CASSSWTGGRQETQYF.